Listed below are T cell receptor beta chains from one sample, sequenced in a study of T-cell memory formation after mild COVID-19. TCRdb reanalysed the 5' RACE reads using MiXCR and keeps one entry per CDR3 protein. The profile shows around 300,000 distinct CDR3 sequences, 14% of them singletons. The sequenced sample consisted of PBMCs or a T cell subset sorted from them (not recorded which). The source is a man aged 18 to 30 who had mild COVID-19 (a few samples of this study predate the infection). Cell type and time point are not known. Each CDR3 is given with its conserved first and last residue. Each record gives: CDR3 DNA, CDR3 protein, V gene, clone size, J gene, D gene. D genes are given only for firm matches. Size is omitted from some rows. Given values are once, few, many or a class for expanded clones.

TGTGCCAGCAGTCCCCAGGGGGCAAGCACTGAAGCTTTCTTT,CASSPQGASTEAFF,TRBV12-3/TRBV12-4,few,TRBJ1-1,TRBD1
TGTGCCAGCAGCCAAGTTATCAAGAGGTACACCGGGGAGCTGTTTTTT,CASSQVIKRYTGELFF,TRBV3-1,-,TRBJ2-2,-
TGTGCCATCAGTGAGTCAAACGAGGAGACCCAGTACTTC,CAISESNEETQYF,TRBV10-3,once,TRBJ2-5,-
TGTGCCAGCAGTCGCCGAGTGGGCACCGGGGAGCTGTTTTTT,CASSRRVGTGELFF,TRBV7-9,few,TRBJ2-2,-
TGTGCCAGCAGCCCAGGGGTTTGGACAGCGAACACTGAAGCTTTCTTT,CASSPGVWTANTEAFF,TRBV3-1,few,TRBJ1-1,-
TGTGCCAGCAGTTCGACAGGGCCCAACTATGGCTACACCTTC,CASSSTGPNYGYTF,TRBV6-2/TRBV6-3,few,TRBJ1-2,TRBD1
TGCGCCAGCAGCGAGGGCACAAGCTCCTACAATGAGCAGTTCTTC,CASSEGTSSYNEQFF,TRBV4-3,-,TRBJ2-1,-
TGCGCCAGCAGCCAAGAAGTCGGCAGTTCACCCCTCCACTTT,CASSQEVGSSPLHF,TRBV4-3,-,TRBJ1-6,-
TGTGCCATAGCGCCCTCAGGGTTTGCTGAAGCTTTCTTT,CAIAPSGFAEAFF,TRBV6-6,-,TRBJ1-1,-
TGCAGCGCTACGCCGAGAGGCGGGGAATACGAGCAGTACTTC,CSATPRGGEYEQYF,TRBV29-1,-,TRBJ2-7,-
TGCGCCAGCAGCCGAGGAGGGTACACCTTC,CASSRGGYTF,TRBV4-1,-,TRBJ1-2,-
TGCAGCGTTGAAGGGAAAACGGGACAGGGGGACGAGACCCAGTACTTC,CSVEGKTGQGDETQYF,TRBV29-1,few,TRBJ2-5,TRBD1
TGTGCCAGTAGTGATCGCCGCCGTAGCGGGGTCTACAATGAGCAGTTCTTC,CASSDRRRSGVYNEQFF,TRBV19,-,TRBJ2-1,TRBD2
TGTGCCAGCAGCTTCCCGGGACCCACCTACGAGCAGTACTTC,CASSFPGPTYEQYF,TRBV7-9,once,TRBJ2-7,-
TGTGCCAGCACCCCATTCGGGGAGTCGAATTCACCCCTCCACTTT,CASTPFGESNSPLHF,TRBV12-3/TRBV12-4,many,TRBJ1-6,-
TGCAGTGCTGGACAGGGGGCACTTCTCGGCTACACCTTC,CSAGQGALLGYTF,TRBV20-1,few,TRBJ1-2,TRBD1
TGTGCCAGCGCGCATAGTGCAGATACGCAGTATTTT,CASAHSADTQYF,TRBV3-1,-,TRBJ2-3,-
TGCAGTGCTAGCCAGGGACAGGGGTACACAGATACGCAGTATTTT,CSASQGQGYTDTQYF,TRBV20-1,few,TRBJ2-3,TRBD1
TGTGCCAGCAGCCCCGTAGGGTCGGGAAACACCATATATTTT,CASSPVGSGNTIYF,TRBV7-2,-,TRBJ1-3,-
TGCGCCAGCAGCTCGTCCGGGACAGGCTACGAGCAGTACTTC,CASSSSGTGYEQYF,TRBV5-1,-,TRBJ2-7,TRBD1
TGTGCCAGCTCACCCGGAATAGTGAGGACCACTGAAGCTTTCTTT,CASSPGIVRTTEAFF,TRBV18,few,TRBJ1-1,-
TGCGCCAGCAGCTTTCAGGGATTCTTGTACGAGCAGTACTTC,CASSFQGFLYEQYF,TRBV5-1,many,TRBJ2-7,-
TGCAGTGCCTCGTCGACTTTCGACTACAATGAGCAGTTCTTC,CSASSTFDYNEQFF,TRBV20-1,many,TRBJ2-1,-
TGTGCCAGCAGTGAAAACAGGGGGTACTATGGCTACACCTTC,CASSENRGYYGYTF,TRBV6-1,-,TRBJ1-2,TRBD1